The source of this TCR beta chain is a study of blood T cell repertoires in COVID-19. Study information: The United States, Italy and Spain provided the acute and convalescent COVID-19 samples. The analysed material was cDNA or gDNA that came from T cells, B-cell-depleted T cells, or PBMCs.

In the original analysis: Estimates of nucleated cell counts were drawn from the amplification of reference gene primers. Only in-frame clones appear in the TCRdb table, and some are missing; sequencing was by immunoSEQ multiplex PCR. The DNA was the basis for D and trimming; V, J and clone size are from that table. Of 65,000 to 70,000 clones in the sample, about four fifths were seen once. This clone was seen only a few times. The germline CDR1 and CDR2 sequences are LNHNV and YYDKDF (reference sequence). The CDR3 runs 12 residues. Between the trimmed V and J ends, which lost 8 bases and 3 bases, there was a span of 10 bases.

The chain uses TRBV15 and TRBJ1-1; no firm D call. Material: peripheral blood. This TCR derives from a woman aged 60 to 75 with acute or convalescent COVID-19. The CDR3 nucleotides read TGTGCCACCCCACCCGGGGACACTGAAGCTTTCTTT. Translation gives CATPPGDTEAFF.